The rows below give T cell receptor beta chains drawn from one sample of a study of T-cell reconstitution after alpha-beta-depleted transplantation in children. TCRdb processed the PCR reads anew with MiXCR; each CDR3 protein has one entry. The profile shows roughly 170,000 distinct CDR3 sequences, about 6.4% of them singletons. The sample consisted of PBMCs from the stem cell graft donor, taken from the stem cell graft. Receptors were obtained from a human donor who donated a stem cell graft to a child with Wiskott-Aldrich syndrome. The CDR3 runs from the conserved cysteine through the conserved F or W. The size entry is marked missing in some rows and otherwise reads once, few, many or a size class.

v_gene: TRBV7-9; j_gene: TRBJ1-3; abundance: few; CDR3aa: CASSPAVRGNTIYF
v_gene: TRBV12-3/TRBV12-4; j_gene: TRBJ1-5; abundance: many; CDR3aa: CASSAINQPQHF
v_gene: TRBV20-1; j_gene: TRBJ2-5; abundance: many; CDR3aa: CSAGLLAGDETQYF
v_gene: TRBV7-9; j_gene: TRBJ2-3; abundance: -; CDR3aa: CASSLLRGGRSTDTQYF
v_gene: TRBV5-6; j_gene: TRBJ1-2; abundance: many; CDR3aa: CASSLVTDRNYGYTF
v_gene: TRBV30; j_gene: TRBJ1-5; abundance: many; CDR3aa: CAWSVRSTDQPQHF
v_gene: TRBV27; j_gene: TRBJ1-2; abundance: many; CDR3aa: CASSSTRGGYGYTF
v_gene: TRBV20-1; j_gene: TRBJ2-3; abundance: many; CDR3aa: CSASDSTRGARTDTQYF
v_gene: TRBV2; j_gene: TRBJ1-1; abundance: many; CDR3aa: CASKPRGTIGTEAFF
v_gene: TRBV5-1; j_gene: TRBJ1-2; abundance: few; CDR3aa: CASSPPTGSHGYTF
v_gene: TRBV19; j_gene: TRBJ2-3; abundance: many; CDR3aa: CASSLSITDTQYF
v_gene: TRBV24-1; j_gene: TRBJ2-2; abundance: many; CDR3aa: CATSVRRRDETGELFF
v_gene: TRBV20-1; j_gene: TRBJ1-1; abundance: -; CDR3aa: CFPPVPGPNTEAFF
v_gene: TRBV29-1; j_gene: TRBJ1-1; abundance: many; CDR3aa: CSVYSGRDNTEAFF
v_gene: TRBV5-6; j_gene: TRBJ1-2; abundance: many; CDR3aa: CASSLDKIYGYTF
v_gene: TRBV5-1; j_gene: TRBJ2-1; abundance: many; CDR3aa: CASSLGGLYNEQFF
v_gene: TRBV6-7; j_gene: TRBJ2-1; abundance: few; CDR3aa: CASSYPDRGLNEQFF
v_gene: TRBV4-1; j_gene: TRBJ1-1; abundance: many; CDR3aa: CASSQDWETEAFF
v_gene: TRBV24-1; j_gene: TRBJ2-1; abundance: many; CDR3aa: CATSDLRTSGPLPSYNEQFF
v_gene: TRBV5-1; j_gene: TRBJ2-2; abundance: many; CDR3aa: CASSSRTSASTGELFF
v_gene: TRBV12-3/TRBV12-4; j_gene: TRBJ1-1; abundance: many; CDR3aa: CASILGGNTEAFF
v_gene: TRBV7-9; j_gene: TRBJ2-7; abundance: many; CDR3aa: CASSFHHDLVQQYF
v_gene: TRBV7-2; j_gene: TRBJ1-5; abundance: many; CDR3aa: CASSSANQPQHF
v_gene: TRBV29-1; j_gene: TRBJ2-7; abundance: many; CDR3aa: CSVKKPGAAYYEQYF
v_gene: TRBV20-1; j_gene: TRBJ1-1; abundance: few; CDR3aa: CSAWTSNWRTEAFF
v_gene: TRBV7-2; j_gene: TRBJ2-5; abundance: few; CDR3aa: CASSWGLAGVYQETQYF
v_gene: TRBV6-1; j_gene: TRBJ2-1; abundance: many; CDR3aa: CASSTHLAGYNEQFF
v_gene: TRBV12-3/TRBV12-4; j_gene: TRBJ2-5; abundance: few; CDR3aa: CASSLMQGAEETQYF
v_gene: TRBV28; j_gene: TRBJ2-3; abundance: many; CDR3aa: CASSPWDSGFTDTQYF
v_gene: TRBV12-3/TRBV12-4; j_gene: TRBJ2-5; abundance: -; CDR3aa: CASSSDRVQETQYF
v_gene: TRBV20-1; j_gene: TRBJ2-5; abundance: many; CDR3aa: CSAGQGEGTQYF
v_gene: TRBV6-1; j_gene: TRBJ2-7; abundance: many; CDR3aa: CVSSEHRDTQQYF
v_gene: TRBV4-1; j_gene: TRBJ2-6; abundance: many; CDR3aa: CASSPLSGANVLTF